Included here is one TCR beta chain sequence, with context. What it binds is unknown. PCR amplification relied on 60 Vbeta primers (plus 13 Jbeta primers). Data came from immunoSEQ multiplex PCR; TCRdb stores just in-frame clones and leaves some out. The profile shows some 190,000 clones, about 85% of them singletons. The data derive from a study of cytomegalovirus exposure and HLA in healthy donors. The germline V gene encodes CDR1 SGHTA and CDR2 FQGTGA. This CDR3 has 13 residues. Trimming left V 3 bases short and J 4 bases short, with 8 bases between. The study's findings and limits: Later on, a genetic analysis was performed. It linked a missense variant in DCLRE1C with V- and J-gene trimming of TCR beta. In the analysis, some V segments, TRBV6-2 and TRBV6-3 included, were excluded as indistinguishable.

The sequencing input was PBMCs. This clonotype originated in a boy aged 2 to 10 in good health and CMV-seronegative. The genes are TRBV7-3 and TRBJ2-3; D perhaps matches TRBD2 (6 bases). CDR3 sequence reads: CASSLTSADTQYF. The CDR3 nucleotides read TGTGCCAGCAGCTTGACTAGTGCAGATACGCAGTATTTT.